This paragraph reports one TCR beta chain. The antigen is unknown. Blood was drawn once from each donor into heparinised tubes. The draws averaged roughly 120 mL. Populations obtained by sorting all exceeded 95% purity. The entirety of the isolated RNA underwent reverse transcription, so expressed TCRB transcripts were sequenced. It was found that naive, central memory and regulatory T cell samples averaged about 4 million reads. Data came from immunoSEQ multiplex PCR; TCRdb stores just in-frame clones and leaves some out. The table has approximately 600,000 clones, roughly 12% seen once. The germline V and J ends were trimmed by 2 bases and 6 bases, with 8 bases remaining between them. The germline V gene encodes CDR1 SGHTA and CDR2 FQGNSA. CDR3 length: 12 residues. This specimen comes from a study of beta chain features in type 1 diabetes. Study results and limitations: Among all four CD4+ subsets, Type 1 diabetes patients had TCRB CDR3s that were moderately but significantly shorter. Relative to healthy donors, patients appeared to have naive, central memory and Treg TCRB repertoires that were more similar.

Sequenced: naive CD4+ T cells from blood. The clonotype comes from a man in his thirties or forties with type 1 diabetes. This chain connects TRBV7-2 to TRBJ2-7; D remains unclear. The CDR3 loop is CASSLMTAEQYF. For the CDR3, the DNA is TGTGCCAGCAGCTTAATGACCGCCGAGCAGTACTTC.